This TCR beta chain was sequenced in a study of spatial heterogeneity in lung cancer. Study summary: Sequencing consistently turned up more beta-chain sequences than alpha-chain sequences. A T cell module score from matched bulk RNA-seq correlated strongly with TCR transcript counts in tumor regions.

The time point: sample taken at primary tumor resection. The donors comprised some 70 untreated early-stage non-small cell lung cancer patients. Extraction of whole RNA from tumor, nontumor lung or frozen PBMC preceded unsorted sequencing. TCRdb analysed the 5' RACE reads with MiXCR anew, one entry per CDR3 protein. The sample includes about 3,000 distinct CDR3 sequences, roughly 15% of them seen just once. The study, taken as a whole, reports: Tumoral mutation counts were tracked by counts of expanded intratumoral alpha and beta TCRs.

This clonotype was detected only a few times. Its antigen is undetermined. Germline CDR1 and CDR2: SGHRS and YFSETQ. The CDR3 sequence is 15 residues long. V lost 3 bases to trimming and J lost 2 bases, with 14 bases between them. Sequenced material: lung tumor tissue, taken at surgery. This chain uses TRBV5-1 with TRBJ1-2; D not certain. The TCR originated in a male donor with early-stage non-small cell lung cancer. The CDR3 protein is CASSSSGVGNYGYTF. The CDR3 DNA is TGCGCCAGCAGCTCATCCGGGGTCGGCAACTATGGCTACACCTTC.